The text below deals with one T cell receptor beta chain. This record comes from a study of T cell repertoires in aging, cancer and after chemotherapy. Amplification of TCR beta used genomic DNA extracted from peripheral blood. J was trimmed by 2 bases and V by 5 bases; bases with no gene match: 6. Germline V gene sequence: CDR1 KGHSH, CDR2 LQKENI. This CDR3 contains 16 residues. A mixed TRB-A/B primer pool amplified rearranged TRB by multiplex touch-down PCR. MiXCR, run by TCRdb on the multiplex PCR reads, gives a single entry per CDR3 protein. The sample lists about 9,200 distinct CDR3 sequences, 30% to 45% occurring once.

The material sequenced was blood. The source of this sequence is a human donor in good health. The rearrangement uses TRBV18 and TRBJ1-3; 10 nucleotides line up with TRBD1. CDR3 nucleotide sequence: TGTGCCAGCTCAGCAACTGGGACAGGGGCTGGAAACACCATATATTTT. It specifies CASSATGTGAGNTIYF.